The 26 T cell receptor beta chains below were found in one sample sequenced in a study of identical twins (dated by TCRdb to 2016 to 2017). The library was made by 5' RACE. Sequencing used an Illumina HiSeq 2000. TCRdb reprocessed the public reads (quality trimming at Q25 with fastp, clone calling with MiXCR) and kept in-frame beta chains. One record per CDR3 amino acid sequence lists the most common genes and DNA. Counted in this sample were about 470,000 distinct CDR3 sequences; approximately 24% of them appeared once. Clones ranked in the top ten supply 2.9% of the sample. The sample was also linked to a second study, of T cells expressing NK-cell markers.

Sequenced: CD4+ T cells sorted from blood. These receptors came from a woman under 30 in good health.

The chain combines TRBV10-3 with TRBJ1-1, with 8 bases identical to TRBD1. J was trimmed by 5 bases and V by 3 bases; bases with no gene match: 14. CDR1 is ENHRY, CDR2 SYGVKD, per germline. The CDR3 runs to 17 residues. This chain's CDR3 is CAISDVILDRGETEAFF. CDR3 in DNA: TGTGCCATCAGTGATGTCATCCTAGACAGGGGTGAGACTGAAGCTTTCTTT.

This CDR3 is CASSLLDAGNEQYF. CDR3 sequence (DNA): TGTGCCAGCAGTTTATTGGACGCGGGAAACGAGCAGTACTTC. This chain uses TRBV12-3 or TRBV12-4 with TRBJ2-7; a weak D match, TRBD2 (6 bases). CDR3 size: 14 residues. V dropped 2 bases and J dropped 5 bases, with 13 bases sitting between them.

This clonotype was seen repeatedly, ten times or more. The chain employs TRBV12-3 or TRBV12-4 and TRBJ1-6, with 7 bases aligning to TRBD1. This CDR3 comprises 15 residues. J gave up 7 bases and V 6 bases, and 9 bases lay outside the gene matches. The CDR3 loop reads CASSRGSGRNSPLHF. The CDR3 DNA is TGTGCCAGCAGCAGGGGGTCAGGGCGGAATTCACCCCTCCACTTT.

This clonotype was counted between two and nine times. V usage is TRBV7-8 and J usage is TRBJ1-2; 10 bases agree with TRBD1. J gave up 4 bases and V 5 bases, and 10 bases lay outside the gene matches. The CDR3 is 16 residues long. Germline values: CDR1 SGHVS, CDR2 FQNEAQ. The CDR3 loop reads CASSRDRGTTIYGYTF. The CDR3, as DNA: TGTGCCAGCAGCCGGGACAGGGGAACTACTATCTATGGCTACACCTTC.

This clonotype has more than one count but fewer than ten. The chain joins TRBV12-3 or TRBV12-4 to TRBJ1-6; D ambiguous. The CDR3 runs 13 residues. V was cut by 5 bases and J by 7 bases, with 9 bases left in between. In DNA, the CDR3 is TGTGCCAGCAGTGGGGTTCGCAATTCACCCCTCCACTTT. Encoded protein: CASSGVRNSPLHF.

This clonotype turned up a few times. The gene calls are TRBV20-1 and TRBJ1-1, with D uncertain. CDR3 length: 12 amino acids. From germline, CDR1 is DFQATT and CDR2 SNEGSKA (reference sequence). V was shortened by 3 bases and J by 12 bases, with 17 bases between the two germline ends. The CDR3 region has the DNA TGCAGTGCTAGTTCCGTGGGCGGCGAGTCTTTCTTT. Amino acids: CSASSVGGESFF.

In its sample, this clonotype was seen many times. The chain has TRBV5-1 and TRBJ2-3, with a weak D call TRBD2 (5 bases). The germline CDR1 and CDR2 sequences are SGHRS and YFSETQ. The CDR3 runs to 16 residues. V was shortened by 4 bases and J by 0 bases, with 15 bases between the two germline ends. The DNA for the CDR3 is TGCGCCAGCAGCATCGGACTTTCCTCAAGCACAGATACGCAGTATTTT. Protein: CASSIGLSSSTDTQYF.

The CDR3 DNA is TGTGCCAGCAGTTCCTCGGTTAGCTCCTACAATGAGCAGTTCTTC. This sequence encodes CASSSSVSSYNEQFF. J is TRBJ2-1 and V is TRBV12-3 or TRBV12-4; D remains unclear. V gave up 4 bases and J gave up 0 bases, with 10 bases separating them. The CDR3 totals 15 residues.

The V call is TRBV12-3 or TRBV12-4, the J call TRBJ1-1, with D unclear. Between the trimmed V and J ends, which lost 2 bases and 0 bases, there was a span of 10 bases. The length of the CDR3 is 15 residues. The CDR3 loop reads CASSLRRALNTEAFF. CDR3 nucleotide sequence: TGTGCCAGCAGTTTAAGGCGGGCATTGAACACTGAAGCTTTCTTT.

The chain carries TRBV12-3 or TRBV12-4 and TRBJ1-4; D is uncertain. The CDR3 runs to 11 residues. Trimming stripped 3 bases from V and 7 bases from J, with 3 bases between. CDR3: CASSFTEKLFF. The CDR3 DNA sequence: TGTGCCAGCAGTTTTACTGAAAAACTGTTTTTT.

This clonotype was seen a few times. The V call is TRBV7-9, the J call TRBJ2-4; 12 nucleotides match TRBD2. Germline V gene data show CDR1 as SEHNR and CDR2 as FQNEAQ (reference sequence). With V trimmed by 1 base and J by 6 bases, 7 bases remained unmatched. This CDR3 is built from 17 residues. The CDR3: CASSLGSSTSGRNIQYF. Written as DNA, the CDR3 is TGTGCCAGCAGCTTAGGGTCCTCGACTAGCGGGAGAAACATTCAGTACTTC.

This rearrangement joins TRBV4-3 to TRBJ2-7; D call uncertain. The V end lost 1 base, the J end lost 4 bases, and 14 bases lay between the germline ends. Germline CDR1 LGHNA, CDR2 YSLEER. This CDR3 spans 15 amino acids. The CDR3 loop reads CASSQGEAYHYEQYF. In nucleotides, the CDR3 is TGCGCCAGCAGCCAAGGAGAGGCTTACCATTACGAGCAGTACTTC.

This clonotype was seen more than once but under ten times. The V and J genes are TRBV12-3 or TRBV12-4 and TRBJ1-5; weak D call: TRBD1 (5 bases). This CDR3 spans 14 amino acids. V was trimmed by 8 bases and J by 5 bases, leaving 16 bases between them. CDR3 loop: CASCRRQYDQPQHF. The CDR3 nucleotides read TGTGCCAGCTGTAGGAGACAGTACGATCAGCCCCAGCATTTT.

This clonotype occurred a few times. The CDR3 coding sequence is TGCAGTGCTAGCCCAGCTAACTATGGCTACACCTTC. This codes for CSASPANYGYTF. The chain joins TRBV20-1 to TRBJ1-2, with D hard to call. Looked up from germline, CDR1 is DFQATT and CDR2 is SNEGSKA (reference sequence). The CDR3 is 12 amino acids. The V end lost 3 bases, the J end lost 0 bases, and 5 bases lay between the germline ends.

This clonotype has more than one count but fewer than ten. The chain has TRBV27 and TRBJ1-3, with 8 bases identical to TRBD1. The germline V gene has CDR1 MNHEY and CDR2 SMNVEV (reference sequence). The length of the CDR3 is 14 residues. Trimming took 8 bases from V and 2 from J; bases not matched to a gene: 5. This chain's CDR3 is CASRRTGTGNTIYF. As DNA, the CDR3 is TGTGCCAGCCGAAGGACAGGGACTGGAAACACCATATATTTT.

This chain links TRBV27 with TRBJ2-7; possibly TRBD1 for D (6 bases). Germline V lookup: CDR1 MNHEY, CDR2 SMNVEV (reference sequence). Trimming removed 6 bases from V and 4 bases from J, with 13 bases in between. This CDR3 spans 13 amino acids. This CDR3 is CASSSTTGYEQYF. CDR3 sequence (DNA): TGTGCCAGCAGCTCCACTACAGGGTACGAGCAGTACTTC.

This clonotype was seen a few times. The chain is built from TRBV7-6 and TRBJ2-1; a possible D gene is TRBD1 (5 bases). This CDR3 region has 16 residues. V was pared by 1 base and J by 4 bases, with 14 bases between. CDR1 and CDR2 from the germline V gene are SGHVS and FNYEAQ. CDR3 in amino acids: CASSLGPLGQYNEQFF. CDR3 sequence (DNA): TGTGCCAGCAGCTTAGGACCTTTAGGACAATACAATGAGCAGTTCTTC.

The chain recombines TRBV25-1 with TRBJ1-5; 9 bases map to TRBD1. Trimming took 3 bases from V and 4 from J; bases not matched to a gene: 7. The CDR3 consists of 16 residues. Germline V gene sequence: CDR1 MGHDK, CDR2 SYGVNS. The CDR3 DNA sequence: TGTGCCAGCAGTGACCCCGGACAGGGGACTAATCAGCCCCAGCATTTT. It codes for CASSDPGQGTNQPQHF.

This clonotype was detected only a few times. The chain links TRBV2 to TRBJ2-1; 7 bases fit TRBD2. The CDR3 loop spans 13 amino acids. Trimming removed 4 bases from V and 10 bases from J; junction bases left unmatched: 7. The germline V gene encodes CDR1 SNHLY and CDR2 FYNNEI. CDR3 residues: CASSAERGSEQFF. The CDR3 DNA follows: TGTGCCAGCAGTGCCGAGCGGGGTAGCGAGCAGTTCTTC.

This clonotype was recorded many times. In DNA, the CDR3 is TGTGCCACCGGAACAGGGGTCACAGATACGCAGTATTTT. Translating gives CATGTGVTDTQYF. This rearrangement joins TRBV15 to TRBJ2-3; 7 bases align to TRBD1. The V gene's germline CDR1 is LNHNV and CDR2 YYDKDF (reference sequence). V lost 8 bases and J lost 2; bases outside the gene matches: 4. The CDR3 has 13 residues. The variable domain in full, with the rest retrieved from reference TRBV15 and TRBJ2-3, is DAMVIQNPRYQVTQFGKPVTLSCSQTLNHNVMYWYQQKSSQAPKLLFHYYDKDFNNEADTPDNFQSRRPNTSFCFLDIRSPGLGDTAMYLCATGTGVTDTQYFGPGTRLTVL.

The chain is built from TRBV29-1 and TRBJ2-7; 12 bases are shared with TRBD2. Germline V gene sequence: CDR1 SQVTM, CDR2 ANQGSEA. This CDR3 region has 16 residues. V lost 3 bases to trimming and J lost 1 base; unmatched junction nucleotides: 7. CDR3 sequence: CSVDDYGTSGSYEQYF. CDR3 sequence (DNA): TGCAGCGTTGATGATTACGGGACTAGCGGGTCCTACGAGCAGTACTTC.

The CDR3 sequence is CSVHRGPGEQYF. The CDR3 DNA sequence: TGCAGTGTTCACAGGGGGCCGGGGGAGCAGTACTTC. This sequence joins TRBV20-1 and TRBJ2-7; 9 bases fit TRBD1. This CDR3 has 12 residues. CDR1 is DFQATT, CDR2 SNEGSKA, per germline (reference sequence). Germline trimming cut 7 bases from V and 7 bases from J; bases unmatched to any gene: 8.

J is TRBJ1-5 and V is TRBV15; no reliable D call. This CDR3 is built from 15 residues. The ends were cut back, 1 base at V and 4 bases at J, with 11 bases in the middle. Germline V lookup: CDR1 LNHNV, CDR2 YYDKDF (reference sequence). CDR3 loop: CATSRAEVPNQPQHF. The CDR3 DNA follows: TGTGCCACCAGCAGAGCGGAGGTCCCAAATCAGCCCCAGCATTTT.

This clonotype was seen more than once but under ten times. V is TRBV20-1 and J is TRBJ2-1; D gene uncertain. The V gene lost 4 bases and the J gene lost 0 bases, with 13 bases spanning the gap. The CDR3 spans 15 residues. From germline, CDR1 is DFQATT and CDR2 SNEGSKA (reference sequence). Here the CDR3 DNA reads TGCAGTGCTATTCAGGCGGCAGTCTCCTACAATGAGCAGTTCTTC. Its translation: CSAIQAAVSYNEQFF.

This rearrangement joins TRBV4-2 to TRBJ2-1, with 11 bases identical to TRBD2. V was clipped by 5 bases and J by 0 bases; unmatched bases: 3. The germline V gene has CDR1 LGHNA and CDR2 YNFKEQ. The CDR3 spans 16 residues. The CDR3 loop is CASSGGLAGSYNEQFF. Written as DNA, the CDR3 is TGTGCCAGCAGCGGTGGACTAGCGGGCTCCTACAATGAGCAGTTCTTC.

Comments on this clonotype: This may come from a read error, since a much larger clone is one base off. CDR3 in DNA: TGCAGTGCTGGGGGACTAGCGGGGGAAGATACGCGGTATTTT. It codes for CSAGGLAGEDTRYF. The gene calls are TRBV20-1 and TRBJ2-3; 14 bases map to TRBD2. The length of the CDR3 is 14 residues. CDR1 and CDR2 (germline): DFQATT, SNEGSKA (reference sequence).